This T cell receptor beta chain was sequenced during a study of beta chain features in type 1 diabetes. Study observations and caveats: In type 1 diabetes patients, VDJ junctions had fewer insertions; deletions at these junctions were more frequent. TCRB CDR3 length was moderately but significantly reduced in all four CD4+ subsets of Type 1 diabetes patients.

This clone was recorded a few times. The antigen is unknown. CDR3 size: 15 residues. Germline CDR1 and CDR2: MDHEN and SYDVKM. V was trimmed by 4 bases and J by 1 base, leaving 11 bases between them. Every bit of the isolated RNA underwent reverse transcription, so sequencing read expressed TCRB transcripts. The data were produced by immunoSEQ multiplex PCR, yet TCRdb's version contains in-frame clones alone and is incomplete. The sample shows more than 250,000 clones, around 21% of them seen only once. This rearrangement joins TRBV28 to TRBJ2-4; unclear D gene. This receptor was taken from a woman in her forties with type 1 diabetes. Sequencing was done on a sample of naive CD4+ T cells from blood. Here the CDR3 DNA reads TGTGCCAGCAGTTCAAGAGAGGTTGCCAAAAACATTCAGTACTTC. Its protein is CASSSREVAKNIQYF. Full variable domain (remainder filled in from reference TRBV28 and TRBJ2-4): DVKVTQSSRYLVKRTGEKVFLECVQDMDHENMFWYRQDPGLGLRLIYFSYDVKMKEKGDIPEGYSVSREKKERFSLILESASTNQTSMYLCASSSREVAKNIQYFGAGTRLSVL.